Listed here are 6 T cell receptor beta chains from one sample, sequenced in a study of technical replicates of blood from a handful of donors. The method was immunoSEQ multiplex PCR; TCRdb's version includes in-frame clones alone and lacks a portion of them. The sample includes about 78,000 clones, 95% of them seen just once. Sequenced material: T cells isolated from PBMCs. The origin of the receptors is a human donor in good health.

With respect to this clone: At one end, the junction sequence differs from germline, possibly due to a read error. V usage is TRBV15 and J usage is TRBJ1-2, with a possible D match to TRBD1 (5 bases). Germline V gives CDR1 LNHNV, CDR2 YYDKDF (reference sequence). The CDR3 is made up of 11 amino acids. Here the CDR3 reads CATSRDPDRAF. The CDR3 DNA sequence: TGTGCCACCAGCAGAGATCCAGACAGAGCCTTC.

This chain joins TRBV19 and TRBJ1-2; 7 nucleotides align to TRBD1. Trimming removed 1 base from V and 6 bases from J; junction bases left unmatched: 11. Germline lookup yields CDR1 LNHDA and CDR2 SQIVND (reference sequence). The CDR3 has 16 residues. CDR3 loop: CASSIGRQGLSDGYTF. The CDR3 coding sequence is TGTGCCAGTAGTATAGGGCGACAGGGATTAAGCGATGGCTACACCTTC.

The rearrangement joins TRBV5-1 to TRBJ2-3; 7 positions agree with TRBD1. This CDR3 has 14 amino acids. V shed 3 bases and J 0 bases; nucleotides not matched to a gene: 1. The germline gives CDR1 SGHRS, CDR2 YFSETQ. The CDR3 reads CASSSTGSTDTQYF. In DNA form, the CDR3 reads TGCGCCAGCAGCTCGACAGGGAGCACAGATACGCAGTATTTT.

The genes are TRBV7-8 and TRBJ2-7; maybe TRBD2 (5 bases). Germline CDR1 is SGHVS and CDR2 is FQNEAQ. This CDR3 region has 14 residues. With 5 bases removed from V and 6 bases from J, the gap between germline ends came to 17 bases. The CDR3 DNA reads as TGTGCCAGCAGCGCCGGAGGTTCCCACCTCGAGCAGTACTTC. It specifies CASSAGGSHLEQYF.

CDR3 sequence reads: CASSPPYRSSEAFF. The CDR3 DNA is TGTGCCAGCTCACCACCATACAGGAGCTCTGAAGCTTTCTTT. The genes are TRBV18 and TRBJ1-1; the D gene is possibly TRBD1 (5 bases). The germline V and J ends were trimmed by 0 bases and 6 bases, with 11 bases remaining between them. Germline V lookup: CDR1 KGHSH, CDR2 LQKENI. The CDR3 has 14 amino acids.

This chain joins TRBV7-8 and TRBJ2-3; weak D call: TRBD2 (5 bases). The CDR3 is 15 residues long. Germline V gives CDR1 SGHVS, CDR2 FQNEAQ. Deletions cut 1 base from V and 5 bases from J, with 13 bases between. CDR3: CASSLETRGRDTQYF. DNA for the CDR3: TGTGCCAGCAGCTTAGAGACACGGGGAAGAGATACGCAGTATTTT.